The 22 T cell receptor beta chains presented below share a single source sample, sequenced in a study of T cell changes during pregnancy in multiple sclerosis. The data were produced by immunoSEQ multiplex PCR, yet TCRdb's version contains in-frame clones alone and is incomplete. The sample includes fewer than 75,000 clones, less than 95% seen only once; the top ten take about 3.7%. The specimen was peripheral blood, collected after pregnancy. Every receptor here comes from a female donor in good health, enrolled as a control in a pregnancy study.

The chain combines TRBV7-8 with TRBJ2-2; D may be TRBD1 (5 bases). Germline CDR1 is SGHVS and CDR2 is FQNEAQ. Trimming cost V 5 bases and J 7 bases, with 14 bases left between them. The CDR3 runs 14 residues. The CDR3 here is CASSLTVSNGELFF. The CDR3 coding sequence is TGTGCCAGCAGCCTGACAGTTAGCAACGGGGAGCTGTTTTTT. Full variable domain (remainder filled in from reference TRBV7-8 and TRBJ2-2): GAGVSQSPRYKVAKRGQDVALRCDPISGHVSLFWYQQALGQGPEFLTYFQNEAQLDKSGLPSDRFFAERPEGSVSTLKIQRTQQEDSAVYLCASSLTVSNGELFFGEGSRLTVL.

The chain joins TRBV5-1 to TRBJ1-1, with D perhaps matching TRBD1 (5 bases). CDR1 is SGHRS, CDR2 YFSETQ, per germline. The CDR3 totals 15 residues. V lost 0 bases and J lost 0, with 9 bases in between. The CDR3 loop is CASSLAPGVNTEAFF. The CDR3 region has the DNA TGCGCCAGCAGCTTGGCCCCGGGGGTGAACACTGAAGCTTTCTTT.

This clone was detected only once. The junction and the germline gene differ at one end; a read error may be behind it. This chain connects TRBV9 to TRBJ2-3; 9 bases match TRBD1. The germline gives CDR1 SGDLS, CDR2 YYNGEE. There are 13 residues in the CDR3. The CDR3 is CASSPRQGDKQYF. CDR3 DNA: TGTGCCAGCAGCCCCAGACAGGGGGATAAGCAGTATTTT.

The chain combines TRBV2 with TRBJ2-3; the match to TRBD1 covers 8 bases. With 6 bases clipped from V and 4 bases from J, the junction kept 3 bases outside the gene matches. The length of the CDR3 is 13 residues. CDR1 is SNHLY, CDR2 FYNNEI, per germline. The DNA of the CDR3 is TGTGCCAGCAGGCAGGGGGCAGCAGATACGCAGTATTTT. It is translated as CASRQGAADTQYF. Full variable domain (outside the CDR3, taken from reference TRBV2 and TRBJ2-3): EPEVTQTPSHQVTQMGQEVILRCVPISNHLYFYWYRQILGQKVEFLVSFYNNEISEKSEIFDDQFSVERPDGSNFTLKIRSTKLEDSAMYFCASRQGAADTQYFGPGTRLTVL.

The chain combines TRBV28 with TRBJ2-7; 13 bases map to TRBD2. Trimming at V came to 6 bases and at J to 6 bases, leaving 8 bases not matched to a gene. This CDR3 has 15 amino acids. Germline lookup yields CDR1 MDHEN and CDR2 SYDVKM. In DNA form, the CDR3 reads TGTGCCAGCAGCTCGAGACTAGCGGGGGGATCCGAGCAGTACTTC. It encodes CASSSRLAGGSEQYF.

This clone was recorded a few times. This chain uses TRBV19 with TRBJ1-1, with D unresolved. V was pared by 6 bases and J by 1 base, with 12 bases between. The germline V gene has CDR1 LNHDA and CDR2 SQIVND (reference sequence). The CDR3 runs 14 residues. CDR3 DNA: TGTGCCAGTAGCTTCCACACCCCGAACACTGAAGCTTTCTTT. Encoded protein: CASSFHTPNTEAFF.

The CDR3 sequence: CASSLGVRDTYEQYF. CDR3 bases: TGCGCCAGCAGCTTGGGGGTCAGGGATACCTACGAGCAGTACTTC. The chain couples TRBV5-1 to TRBJ2-7; tentatively, D is TRBD1 (5 bases). Trimming removed 0 bases at V and 2 bases at J, with 12 bases between. The germline gives CDR1 SGHRS, CDR2 YFSETQ. This CDR3 contains 15 residues.

The genes are TRBV7-2 and TRBJ1-4; 8 positions agree with TRBD1. The V segment lost 0 bases and the J segment 4 bases; nucleotides outside the gene matches: 10. Germline CDR1 SGHTA, CDR2 FQGNSA. This CDR3 spans 18 amino acids. This chain's CDR3 is CASSLAGTGASFNEKLFF. CDR3 DNA: TGTGCCAGCAGCTTAGCCGGGACAGGAGCCTCCTTTAATGAAAAACTGTTTTTT.

The rearrangement links TRBV5-6 to TRBJ2-2; possible D gene TRBD1, 5 bases. The CDR3 spans 19 residues. Germline lookup yields CDR1 SGHDT and CDR2 YYEEEE. The V and J ends lost 1 base and 2 bases respectively, with 21 bases between them. The CDR3 DNA is TGTGCCAGCAGCTTGAGTTACGATGATCGACAGAGAAACACCGGGGAGCTGTTTTTT. It is translated as CASSLSYDDRQRNTGELFF.

This sequence joins TRBV29-1 and TRBJ2-7, with D maybe TRBD1 (6 bases). The CDR3 sequence is 12 residues long. V was pared by 0 bases and J by 4 bases, with 7 bases between. Per the germline V gene, CDR1 is SQVTM and CDR2 is ANQGSEA. The CDR3 protein is CSVEEQGYEQYF. The CDR3 coding sequence is TGCAGCGTTGAAGAACAGGGATACGAGCAGTACTTC.

The V gene is TRBV5-6, the J gene TRBJ1-1, with a possible D match to TRBD1 (5 bases). CDR1 and CDR2 (germline): SGHDT, YYEEEE. V lost 3 bases and J lost 4, with 16 bases in between. The CDR3 runs to 15 residues. The chain's CDR3 is CASSSLGGRGTEAFF. CDR3 DNA: TGTGCCAGCAGCTCACTCGGGGGTAGGGGCACTGAAGCTTTCTTT.

The chain joins TRBV9 to TRBJ2-3; the match to TRBD2 covers 11 bases. Germline CDR1 reads SGDLS; CDR2 reads YYNGEE. The ends lost 3 bases at V and 0 bases at J; junction bases unmatched: 3. CDR3 length: 16 amino acids. The CDR3 loop is CASSARLAGSTDTQYF. The CDR3 DNA sequence: TGTGCCAGCAGCGCGCGACTAGCGGGGAGCACAGATACGCAGTATTTT.

The chain combines TRBV25-1 with TRBJ1-1; 7 bases match TRBD1. Germline-derived CDR1 and CDR2 are MGHDK and SYGVNS. Germline trimming cut 4 bases from V and 4 bases from J; bases unmatched to any gene: 15. The CDR3 is 17 amino acids. The CDR3 DNA reads TGTGCCAGCAGTGCCCTCGGGACAGAAAGATGGGCCACTGAAGCTTTCTTT. Translated: CASSALGTERWATEAFF.

The chain links TRBV5-8 to TRBJ1-2; 8 bases agree with TRBD1. V gave up 3 bases and J gave up 8 bases; unmatched junction bases: 9. The CDR3 runs 14 residues. Germline V gene data show CDR1 as SGHTS and CDR2 as YDEGEE. CDR3 sequence: CASSSDRTGFGYTF. Here the CDR3 DNA reads TGTGCCAGCAGCTCCGACCGGACAGGGTTCGGCTACACCTTC.

This chain links TRBV6-5 with TRBJ2-3, with D uncertain. CDR3 length: 13 residues. Germline V gene data show CDR1 as MNHEY and CDR2 as SVGAGI. V was cut by 2 bases and J by 2 bases, with 5 bases left in between. In nucleotides, the CDR3 is TGTGCCAGCAGTTACGAGATCACAGATACGCAGTATTTT. Translated, it gives CASSYEITDTQYF.

The chain recombines TRBV5-5 with TRBJ2-2; D not certain. Per the germline V gene, CDR1 is SGHKS and CDR2 is YYEKEE (reference sequence). Trimming cost V 4 bases and J 0 bases, with 16 bases left between them. The CDR3 is 17 residues long. For the CDR3, the DNA is TGTGCCAGCAGCCCTAATTACAGAAATGCGAACACCGGGGAGCTGTTTTTT. Translated: CASSPNYRNANTGELFF.

The chain joins TRBV6-1 to TRBJ1-5; 8 positions agree with TRBD1. This CDR3 has 17 residues. The V gene's germline CDR1 is MNHNS and CDR2 SASEGT. V was pared by 0 bases and J by 6 bases, with 10 bases of the junction left unmatched. This CDR3 reads CASSEAQGAKSIQPQHF. For the CDR3, the DNA is TGTGCCAGCAGTGAAGCGCAGGGGGCGAAGAGTATTCAGCCCCAGCATTTT.

The chain is built from TRBV5-1 and TRBJ1-4; the D gene is possibly TRBD1 (6 bases). The CDR3 sequence is 16 residues long. Trimming pared 4 bases from V and 7 bases from J, leaving 20 bases between. The germline V gene has CDR1 SGHRS and CDR2 YFSETQ. In nucleotides, the CDR3 is TGCGCCAGCAGCGTATGGGGGGGGGCGAGGCCTGAAAAACTGTTTTTT. Its translation: CASSVWGGARPEKLFF.

J is TRBJ1-2 and V is TRBV4-1, with a tentative D call TRBD1 (5 bases). Germline V gives CDR1 MGHRA, CDR2 YSYEKL. The CDR3 totals 15 residues. Trimming took off 8 bases at V and 1 base at J, with 17 bases between the two ends. Written as DNA, the CDR3 is TGCGCCAGCCATCTGGGCCCAGGGTTTAACTATGGCTACACCTTC. Translation gives CASHLGPGFNYGYTF.

The chain employs TRBV7-2 and TRBJ1-1; 7 bases are a match to TRBD1. CDR1 and CDR2 (germline): SGHTA, FQGNSA. This CDR3 is 14 amino acids long. The V and J ends lost 5 bases and 4 bases, in that order; junction bases with no gene match: 7. The CDR3 sequence: CASSTRQGSTEAFF. The CDR3 coding sequence is TGTGCCAGCAGCACGAGACAGGGAAGCACTGAAGCTTTCTTT.

The V gene is TRBV13, the J gene TRBJ2-2; possible D gene TRBD1, 5 bases. CDR3 length equals 16 residues. V was pared by 1 base and J by 0 bases, with 9 bases between. Per germline, CDR1 PRHDT and CDR2 FYEKMQ (reference sequence). This chain's CDR3 is CASSLAGWANTGELFF. DNA for the CDR3: TGTGCCAGCAGCTTAGCAGGGTGGGCGAACACCGGGGAGCTGTTTTTT.

The chain joins TRBV7-2 to TRBJ1-2, with 7 nucleotides matching TRBD1. The CDR3 length is 15 residues. Germline CDR1 and CDR2: SGHTA and FQGNSA. V was pared by 0 bases and J by 4 bases, with 5 bases of the junction left unmatched. CDR3 region: CASSLAGGGAYGYTF. As DNA, the CDR3 is TGTGCCAGCAGCTTAGCTGGAGGGGGCGCCTATGGCTACACCTTC.